These T cell receptor beta chains were read from a single sample in a study of glioma-infiltrating T cells. TCRdb reanalysed the multiplex PCR reads using MiXCR and keeps one entry per CDR3 protein. The sample has around 350,000 distinct CDR3 sequences; 41% are singletons. Source material: glioma tissue, nonneoplastic brain tissue, or PBMCs (not recorded which). The receptor source for this set is a human donor with low-grade glioma or glioblastoma, undergoing nonglioma brain surgery, or in good health (not recorded which). CDR3s include the opening cysteine and the closing phenylalanine or tryptophan. Fields, in order: V gene, D gene, J gene, clone size, CDR3 DNA, CDR3 protein. A D gene is named only where the DNA matches it firmly. Clone size is given for some rows only: seen once, a few or many times, or a class if the clone is expanded.

v_gene: TRBV29-1; d_gene: .; j_gene: TRBJ2-7; abundance: .; CDR3nt: TGCAGCGTTGAGCTGACAGGAGATACCTACGAGCAGTACTTC; CDR3aa: CSVELTGDTYEQYF
v_gene: TRBV4-3; d_gene: TRBD1; j_gene: TRBJ2-1; abundance: few; CDR3nt: TGCGCCAGCAGCCAAGACTCGGACAGGGACACTGAGCAGTTCTTC; CDR3aa: CASSQDSDRDTEQFF
v_gene: TRBV29-1; d_gene: TRBD2; j_gene: TRBJ2-7; abundance: .; CDR3nt: TGCAGCGTAGGGCTAGCGGAACTTAGCTCCTACGAGCAGTACTTC; CDR3aa: CSVGLAELSSYEQYF
v_gene: TRBV6-2/TRBV6-3; d_gene: .; j_gene: TRBJ1-2; abundance: .; CDR3nt: TGTGCCAGCAGTACAGACACGTATGTCTACACCTTC; CDR3aa: CASSTDTYVYTF
v_gene: TRBV12-3/TRBV12-4; d_gene: TRBD2; j_gene: TRBJ2-7; abundance: .; CDR3nt: TGTGCCAGCAGACTGTCCCCACTAGCGGGAGGATTACACGAGCAGTACTTC; CDR3aa: CASRLSPLAGGLHEQYF
v_gene: TRBV20-1; d_gene: .; j_gene: TRBJ1-1; abundance: .; CDR3nt: TGCAGTGCTAAACGGGACGGATTGAACACTGAAGCTTTCTTT; CDR3aa: CSAKRDGLNTEAFF
v_gene: TRBV29-1; d_gene: .; j_gene: TRBJ2-1; abundance: .; CDR3nt: TGCAGCGTTTATGGGGGTGAGCAGTTCTTC; CDR3aa: CSVYGGEQFF
v_gene: TRBV28; d_gene: .; j_gene: TRBJ2-1; abundance: .; CDR3nt: TGTGCCAGCCGTCCCCCGGGGAGCTCCTACAATGAGCAGTTCTTC; CDR3aa: CASRPPGSSYNEQFF
v_gene: TRBV4-3; d_gene: TRBD2; j_gene: TRBJ2-1; abundance: few; CDR3nt: TGCGCCAGCAGCCAAGATCAGGTGGCTAGCGGGGGTAATGAGCAGTTCTTC; CDR3aa: CASSQDQVASGGNEQFF
v_gene: TRBV7-2; d_gene: .; j_gene: TRBJ1-6; abundance: .; CDR3nt: TGTGCCAGCAGCTTATTGGGTTCCCTCCACTTT; CDR3aa: CASSLLGSLHF
v_gene: TRBV28; d_gene: TRBD1; j_gene: TRBJ1-5; abundance: few; CDR3nt: TGTGCCAGCAACCTCAGGGGGCAGCCCCAGCATTTT; CDR3aa: CASNLRGQPQHF
v_gene: TRBV15; d_gene: TRBD1; j_gene: TRBJ2-7; abundance: many; CDR3nt: TGTGCCACCCAAAGGGGGCTGGGTTACGAGCAGTACTTC; CDR3aa: CATQRGLGYEQYF
v_gene: TRBV28; d_gene: .; j_gene: TRBJ1-6; abundance: few; CDR3nt: TGTGCCAGCAGTTTACCCCAATGGGGGGCAGGGGCTAATTCACCCCTCCACTTT; CDR3aa: CASSLPQWGAGANSPLHF
v_gene: TRBV5-6; d_gene: TRBD1; j_gene: TRBJ2-1; abundance: .; CDR3nt: TGTGCCAGCAGCCTCCGACAGGGGTACCTGTTGCGTTTCTTC; CDR3aa: CASSLRQGYLLRFF
v_gene: TRBV10-3; d_gene: .; j_gene: TRBJ1-3; abundance: few; CDR3nt: TGTGCCATCACCAAACAGAGTTACTCTGGAAACACCATATATTTT; CDR3aa: CAITKQSYSGNTIYF
v_gene: TRBV20-1; d_gene: .; j_gene: TRBJ2-3; abundance: many; CDR3nt: TGCAGTGCTAGATCCCTCTTGACTGGCACAGATACGCAGTATTTT; CDR3aa: CSARSLLTGTDTQYF
v_gene: TRBV4-1; d_gene: .; j_gene: TRBJ1-1; abundance: few; CDR3nt: TGCGCCAGCAGCCGCGGTTACAGGGCGCGCCTAGAAGCTTTCTTT; CDR3aa: CASSRGYRARLEAFF
v_gene: TRBV28; d_gene: .; j_gene: TRBJ1-2; abundance: .; CDR3nt: TGTGCCAGAAGTTTATTTGGGGTAGTCCCTAACTATGGCTACACCTTC; CDR3aa: CARSLFGVVPNYGYTF
v_gene: TRBV27; d_gene: .; j_gene: TRBJ2-3; abundance: many; CDR3nt: TGTGCCAGCAGGGATCTTCTCACAGATACGCAGTATTTT; CDR3aa: CASRDLLTDTQYF
v_gene: TRBV6-2/TRBV6-3; d_gene: .; j_gene: TRBJ1-2; abundance: .; CDR3nt: TGTGCCAGCAGTTTGGAGGCAGGGGAATATGGCTACACCTTC; CDR3aa: CASSLEAGEYGYTF
v_gene: TRBV6-2/TRBV6-3; d_gene: .; j_gene: TRBJ2-1; abundance: many; CDR3nt: TGTGCCAGCACCACAGGGAGGGGACTCTCCTACAATGAGCAGTTCTTC; CDR3aa: CASTTGRGLSYNEQFF
v_gene: TRBV6-5; d_gene: .; j_gene: TRBJ2-7; abundance: .; CDR3nt: TGTGCCAGCAGTTACGGTCGGTCCTCCTACGAGCAGTACTTC; CDR3aa: CASSYGRSSYEQYF